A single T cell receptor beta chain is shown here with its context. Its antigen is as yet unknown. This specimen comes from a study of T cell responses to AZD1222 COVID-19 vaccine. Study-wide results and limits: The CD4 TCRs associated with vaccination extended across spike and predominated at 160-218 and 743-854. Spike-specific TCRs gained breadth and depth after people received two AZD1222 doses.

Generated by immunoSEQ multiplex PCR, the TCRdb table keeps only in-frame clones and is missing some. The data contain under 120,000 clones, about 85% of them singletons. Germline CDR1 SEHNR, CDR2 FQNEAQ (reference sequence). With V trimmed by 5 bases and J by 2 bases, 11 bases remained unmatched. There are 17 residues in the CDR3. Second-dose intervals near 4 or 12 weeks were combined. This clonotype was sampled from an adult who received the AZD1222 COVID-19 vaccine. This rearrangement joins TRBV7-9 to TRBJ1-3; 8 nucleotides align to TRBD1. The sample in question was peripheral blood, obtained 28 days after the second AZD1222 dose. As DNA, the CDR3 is TGTGCCAGCAGCACACAAGGACAGGGAAGAACTGGAAACACCATATATTTT. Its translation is CASSTQGQGRTGNTIYF.